This is a list of T cell receptor beta chains from one sample in a study of Graves' ophthalmopathy and Graves' hyperthyroidism. Via MiXCR, TCRdb re-called the multiplex PCR reads, giving one row per CDR3 protein. Found here are 650,000 to 800,000 distinct CDR3 sequences, under 50% of them singletons; the top ten hold 2.5% to 3.5%. Input material: peripheral blood. The receptors derive from an adult man with Graves' ophthalmopathy. The CDR3 runs from the conserved cysteine through the conserved F or W. The D gene is left open where the match is weak. The size of a clone is reported for some rows only, either as once, few or many, or as a class for expanded clones.

V gene: TRBV5-1; clone size: NA; D gene: TRBD1; J gene: TRBJ1-3; CDR3 protein: CASPDRGTSISGNTIYF; CDR3 DNA: TGCGCCAGCCCGGACAGGGGGACAAGTATCTCTGGAAACACCATATATTTT
V gene: TRBV7-9; clone size: NA; D gene: TRBD1; J gene: TRBJ2-6; CDR3 protein: CASSFPTGGMGANVLTF; CDR3 DNA: TGTGCCAGCAGCTTCCCGACAGGGGGCATGGGGGCCAACGTCCTGACTTTC
V gene: TRBV6-5; clone size: few; D gene: NA; J gene: TRBJ1-5; CDR3 protein: CASRSLQGRYQPQHF; CDR3 DNA: TGTGCCAGCAGGTCTCTACAGGGTAGATATCAGCCCCAGCATTTT
V gene: TRBV9; clone size: NA; D gene: NA; J gene: TRBJ1-1; CDR3 protein: CASSVGTFGGESNTEAFF; CDR3 DNA: TGTGCCAGCAGCGTAGGTACTTTTGGTGGGGAATCAAACACTGAAGCTTTCTTT
V gene: TRBV10-3; clone size: NA; D gene: NA; J gene: TRBJ2-2; CDR3 protein: CAISVMGGNTGELFF; CDR3 DNA: TGTGCCATCAGTGTTATGGGGGGGAACACCGGGGAGCTGTTTTTT
V gene: TRBV12-3/TRBV12-4; clone size: NA; D gene: TRBD1; J gene: TRBJ1-2; CDR3 protein: CASSYGHRGYGYTF; CDR3 DNA: TGTGCCAGCAGTTACGGACACAGGGGCTATGGCTACACCTTC
V gene: TRBV3-1; clone size: many; D gene: TRBD1; J gene: TRBJ1-5; CDR3 protein: CASSQGGGGQPQHF; CDR3 DNA: TGTGCCAGCAGCCAAGGAGGGGGCGGTCAGCCCCAGCATTTT
V gene: TRBV10-3; clone size: many; D gene: NA; J gene: TRBJ1-5; CDR3 protein: CASSNPPAGSQPQHF; CDR3 DNA: TGTGCCAGCAGTAACCCACCCGCAGGGAGTCAGCCCCAGCATTTT
V gene: TRBV9; clone size: once; D gene: NA; J gene: TRBJ1-2; CDR3 protein: CDSSPYGYTF; CDR3 DNA: TGTGACAGCTCCCCCTATGGCTACACCTTC
V gene: TRBV7-9; clone size: NA; D gene: TRBD1; J gene: TRBJ1-4; CDR3 protein: CASSLGTGDNEKLFF; CDR3 DNA: TGTGCCAGCAGCTTAGGGACAGGCGATAATGAAAAACTGTTTTTT
V gene: TRBV19; clone size: NA; D gene: NA; J gene: TRBJ1-1; CDR3 protein: CASSPRSDGKAFF; CDR3 DNA: TGTGCCAGCTCACCAAGGTCGGACGGAAAAGCTTTCTTT
V gene: TRBV24-1; clone size: few; D gene: NA; J gene: TRBJ2-3; CDR3 protein: CATSAADTQYF; CDR3 DNA: TGTGCCACCAGTGCGGCAGATACGCAGTATTTT
V gene: TRBV7-9; clone size: many; D gene: NA; J gene: TRBJ1-1; CDR3 protein: CASSLIVTEAFF; CDR3 DNA: TGTGCCAGCAGCTTAATCGTCACTGAAGCTTTCTTT
V gene: TRBV7-9; clone size: many; D gene: NA; J gene: TRBJ2-2; CDR3 protein: CASSPQVDGELFF; CDR3 DNA: TGTGCCAGCAGCCCCCAAGTGGACGGGGAGCTGTTTTTT
V gene: TRBV2; clone size: NA; D gene: NA; J gene: TRBJ2-7; CDR3 protein: CASSATRDTTYEQYF; CDR3 DNA: TGTGCCAGCAGTGCGACCCGGGACACAACCTACGAGCAGTACTTC
V gene: TRBV12-3/TRBV12-4; clone size: NA; D gene: TRBD2; J gene: TRBJ2-3; CDR3 protein: CASSFGLAGTGTDTQYF; CDR3 DNA: TGTGCCAGCAGTTTTGGCCTAGCGGGGACCGGCACAGATACGCAGTATTTT
V gene: TRBV19; clone size: many; D gene: TRBD1; J gene: TRBJ1-6; CDR3 protein: CASTKGQGENSPLHF; CDR3 DNA: TGTGCCAGTACCAAAGGACAGGGGGAGAATTCACCCCTCCACTTT
V gene: TRBV25-1; clone size: NA; D gene: TRBD1; J gene: TRBJ1-1; CDR3 protein: CASSPWDSPRNTEAFF; CDR3 DNA: TGTGCCAGCAGTCCATGGGACAGCCCCCGGAACACTGAAGCTTTCTTT
V gene: TRBV4-2; clone size: many; D gene: NA; J gene: TRBJ1-5; CDR3 protein: CASSQQGSSNQPQHF; CDR3 DNA: TGTGCCAGCAGCCAGCAGGGATCCAGCAATCAGCCCCAGCATTTT
V gene: TRBV7-8; clone size: many; D gene: NA; J gene: TRBJ2-5; CDR3 protein: CASSRDVRETQYF; CDR3 DNA: TGTGCCAGCAGCCGGGACGTCCGGGAGACCCAGTACTTC
V gene: TRBV7-8; clone size: many; D gene: NA; J gene: TRBJ2-2; CDR3 protein: CASSLVDYTGELFF; CDR3 DNA: TGTGCCAGCAGCTTAGTCGATTACACCGGGGAGCTGTTTTTT
V gene: TRBV7-6; clone size: many; D gene: TRBD2; J gene: TRBJ2-6; CDR3 protein: CASSLRLAGAGANVLTF; CDR3 DNA: TGTGCCAGCAGCTTACGCCTAGCGGGAGCTGGGGCCAACGTCCTGACTTTC
V gene: TRBV7-3; clone size: NA; D gene: NA; J gene: TRBJ1-3; CDR3 protein: CASSRTIYF; CDR3 DNA: TGTGCCAGCAGCCGAACCATATATTTT
V gene: TRBV29-1; clone size: NA; D gene: NA; J gene: TRBJ2-1; CDR3 protein: CSVPKGGNEQFF; CDR3 DNA: TGCAGCGTCCCGAAAGGGGGCAATGAGCAGTTCTTC
V gene: TRBV2; clone size: NA; D gene: NA; J gene: TRBJ2-1; CDR3 protein: CASSRSGHEQFF; CDR3 DNA: TGTGCCAGCAGTCGCTCAGGGCATGAGCAGTTCTTC
V gene: TRBV19; clone size: many; D gene: NA; J gene: TRBJ1-3; CDR3 protein: CASTPTLSGNTIYF; CDR3 DNA: TGTGCCAGTACCCCGACACTCTCTGGAAACACCATATATTTT
V gene: TRBV29-1; clone size: few; D gene: NA; J gene: TRBJ2-5; CDR3 protein: CSLTQGPETQYF; CDR3 DNA: TGCAGCTTAACTCAGGGACCGGAGACCCAGTACTTC
V gene: TRBV5-4; clone size: few; D gene: TRBD1; J gene: TRBJ1-1; CDR3 protein: CASSLFRGLGNTEAFF; CDR3 DNA: TGTGCCAGCAGCTTGTTCAGGGGGCTCGGGAACACTGAAGCTTTCTTT
V gene: TRBV7-2; clone size: NA; D gene: TRBD1; J gene: TRBJ2-7; CDR3 protein: CASSSRQGVSYEQYF; CDR3 DNA: TGTGCCAGCAGCTCCCGACAGGGGGTCTCCTACGAGCAGTACTTC
V gene: TRBV4-2; clone size: few; D gene: TRBD1; J gene: TRBJ2-7; CDR3 protein: CASSQVVGTGSREQYF; CDR3 DNA: TGTGCCAGCAGCCAAGTGGTCGGGACAGGGTCCCGCGAGCAGTACTTC
V gene: TRBV14; clone size: many; D gene: NA; J gene: TRBJ1-4; CDR3 protein: CASSRIGTTAEKLFF; CDR3 DNA: TGTGCCAGCAGCCGCATAGGGACCACGGCGGAAAAACTGTTTTTT
V gene: TRBV5-6; clone size: many; D gene: TRBD1; J gene: TRBJ1-4; CDR3 protein: CASSFSTGENEKLFF; CDR3 DNA: TGTGCCAGCAGCTTTTCGACAGGGGAAAATGAAAAACTGTTTTTT
V gene: TRBV7-9; clone size: once; D gene: TRBD1; J gene: TRBJ2-5; CDR3 protein: CASSPGRTGQETQYF; CDR3 DNA: TGTGCCAGCTCACCGGGACGGACAGGCCAAGAGACCCAGTACTTC
V gene: TRBV25-1; clone size: NA; D gene: NA; J gene: TRBJ1-1; CDR3 protein: CASVEVDRPRPEAFF; CDR3 DNA: TGTGCCAGCGTTGAGGTCGACAGGCCTCGGCCTGAAGCTTTCTTT
V gene: TRBV2; clone size: NA; D gene: TRBD1; J gene: TRBJ2-2; CDR3 protein: CPSSSGTGTGELFF; CDR3 DNA: TGTCCCAGCAGCTCCGGGACAGGGACCGGGGAGCTGTTTTTT
V gene: TRBV19; clone size: many; D gene: TRBD1; J gene: TRBJ1-6; CDR3 protein: CASSIGTGSNSPLHF; CDR3 DNA: TGTGCCAGTAGTATAGGGACAGGGAGTAATTCACCCCTCCACTTT
V gene: TRBV7-9; clone size: many; D gene: NA; J gene: TRBJ2-2; CDR3 protein: CAITVRGYTGELFF; CDR3 DNA: TGTGCCATTACCGTAAGGGGATACACCGGGGAGCTGTTTTTT
V gene: TRBV24-1; clone size: NA; D gene: NA; J gene: TRBJ2-5; CDR3 protein: CATSVSGIETQYF; CDR3 DNA: TGTGCCACCAGTGTGTCCGGGATCGAGACCCAGTACTTC
V gene: TRBV5-1; clone size: NA; D gene: TRBD2; J gene: TRBJ2-7; CDR3 protein: CASSEAGRYYEQYF; CDR3 DNA: TGCGCCAGCAGCGAAGCGGGAAGATACTACGAGCAGTACTTC
V gene: TRBV20-1; clone size: NA; D gene: NA; J gene: TRBJ2-7; CDR3 protein: CSARAQDLPYEQYF; CDR3 DNA: TGCAGTGCTAGAGCCCAGGACCTACCCTACGAGCAGTACTTC